Each of the 24 T cell receptor beta chains below was sequenced from the same sample in a study of blood T cell repertoires in COVID-19 (dated by TCRdb to 2018 to 2021). Library generation was performed with the immunoSEQ multiplex PCR assay. Drawn from immuneACCESS, this table holds only the in-frame rearrangements with V and J called that TCRdb kept. Clones are partly lost; checked studies trace under half to an unresolved V gene and leave the rest unexplained. This sample comprises approximately 80,000 clones, approximately 78% of them detected only once. The biggest ten clones account for around a quarter of the sample. The sample was peripheral blood. The source of these receptors is a human donor in a cohort sampled during active COVID-19.

This chain joins TRBV6-6 and TRBJ1-2, with D uncertain. CDR3 length: 13 amino acids. Trimming pared 8 bases from V and 0 bases from J, leaving 10 bases between. CDR1 is MNHNY, CDR2 SVGAGI, per germline (reference sequence). As DNA, the CDR3 is TGTGCCAGCCGTTCTCCCTCTAACTATGGCTACACCTTC. Translating gives CASRSPSNYGYTF.

The rearrangement links TRBV25-1 to TRBJ1-2; D ambiguous. Trimming shortened V by 3 bases and J by 4 bases, and 12 bases separated the two germline ends. Germline V gene sequence: CDR1 MGHDK, CDR2 SYGVNS. This CDR3 contains 14 residues. CDR3 coding DNA: TGTGCCAGCAGTGACATCCTGGGCACCTATGGCTACACCTTC. Its protein product is CASSDILGTYGYTF.

To note about this clone: Other DNA sequences of this sample code for an identical CDR3. The chain combines TRBV6-5 with TRBJ2-7, with 10 bases aligning to TRBD1. The germline V gene encodes CDR1 MNHEY and CDR2 SVGAGI. The CDR3 runs 14 residues. The V segment lost 5 bases and the J segment 1 base; nucleotides outside the gene matches: 2. The CDR3 sequence is CASSRGQGSYEQYF. The CDR3 nucleotides read TGTGCCAGCAGTCGGGGACAGGGGTCCTACGAGCAGTACTTC.

This clone appeared a few times. The CDR3 here is CASSYAYDSDYGYTF. The CDR3 nucleotides are TGTGCCAGCAGTTATGCGTATGACAGCGACTATGGCTACACCTTC. V usage is TRBV6-6 and J usage is TRBJ1-2; perhaps TRBD1 as D (5 bases). Germline-derived CDR1 and CDR2 are MNHNY and SVGAGI (reference sequence). The germline V and J ends were trimmed by 3 bases and 3 bases, with 14 bases remaining between them. The CDR3 spans 15 residues.

This clone is a singleton in its sample. This chain links TRBV30 with TRBJ1-1; the D is unclear. V lost 3 bases and J 1 base, leaving 9 bases between the germline ends. The CDR3 is 13 amino acids. Germline V gives CDR1 GTSNPN, CDR2 SVGIG (reference sequence). CDR3 protein: CAWRTEWNTEAFF. CDR3 nucleotides: TGTGCCTGGAGAACCGAGTGGAACACTGAAGCTTTCTTT.

This clone came up many times. This sequence joins TRBV5-6 and TRBJ2-1; TRBD1 agrees at 8 bases. The CDR3 sequence is 15 residues long. The trim removed 2 bases at V and 4 bases at J, leaving 5 bases unmatched. CDR1 is SGHDT, CDR2 YYEEEE, per germline. The CDR3 bases are TGTGCCAGCAGCTTCGGGACAGGTCCATACAATGAGCAGTTCTTC. Translated, it gives CASSFGTGPYNEQFF. Drawing the rest from reference TRBV5-6 and TRBJ2-1, the complete variable domain is DAGVTQSPTHLIKTRGQQVTLRCSPKSGHDTVSWYQQALGQGPQFIFQYYEEEERQRGNFPDRFSGHQFPNYSSELNVNALLLGDSALYLCASSFGTGPYNEQFFGPGTRLTVL.

This clone showed up just once. The V gene is TRBV5-1, the J gene TRBJ1-2; TRBD1 might be the D (6 bases). The V end lost 1 base, the J end lost 6 bases, and 16 bases lay between the germline ends. The CDR3 runs 15 residues. The germline CDR1 and CDR2 sequences are SGHRS and YFSETQ. CDR3 nucleotides: TGCGCCAGCAGCTTGACAGGGAGGGGGATTGATGGCTACACCTTC. Residues: CASSLTGRGIDGYTF.

The rearrangement uses TRBV20-1 and TRBJ2-7; the D is unclear. Germline-derived CDR1 and CDR2 are DFQATT and SNEGSKA (reference sequence). Trimming cost V 6 bases and J 5 bases, with 11 bases left between them. This CDR3 contains 11 residues. The CDR3 nucleotides read TGCAGTGCCCGTTGGCTGGACGAGCAGTACTTC. The encoded protein is CSARWLDEQYF.

The chain is built from TRBV5-6 and TRBJ2-3; weak D call: TRBD1 (6 bases). The CDR3 covers 14 residues. V shed 7 bases and J shed 0 bases, with 12 bases lying between them. Per the germline V gene, CDR1 is SGHDT and CDR2 is YYEEEE. This chain's CDR3 is CASSGQISTDTQYF. The CDR3 region has the DNA TGTGCCAGCTCAGGACAGATCAGCACAGATACGCAGTATTTT.

The CDR3 here is CASSYKDTQYF. Written as DNA, the CDR3 is TGTGCCAGCAGCTATAAAGATACGCAGTATTTT. V is TRBV7-2 and J is TRBJ2-3; D gene ambiguous. V was pared by 4 bases and J by 5 bases, with 4 bases between. Germline assignment: CDR1 SGHTA and CDR2 FQGNSA. The CDR3 length is 11 residues. The full variable domain, its missing parts supplied by reference TRBV7-2 and TRBJ2-3, is GAGVSQSPSNKVTEKGKDVELRCDPISGHTALYWYRQSLGQGLEFLIYFQGNSAPDKSGLPSDRFSAERTGGSVSTLTIQRTQQEDSAVYLCASSYKDTQYFGPGTRLTVL.

J is TRBJ2-3 and V is TRBV6-5; D is possibly TRBD2 (7 bases). With 3 bases removed from V and 1 base from J, the gap between germline ends came to 11 bases. This CDR3 has 15 amino acids. The germline V gene encodes CDR1 MNHEY and CDR2 SVGAGI. The CDR3 nucleotides read TGTGCCAGCAGTTATGGGCGGGGGCGCACAGATACGCAGTATTTT. It translates to CASSYGRGRTDTQYF.

The chain joins TRBV2 to TRBJ2-6; TRBD1 matches 8 bases. CDR1 and CDR2 from the germline V gene are SNHLY and FYNNEI. Trimming cost V 3 bases and J 4 bases; bases outside gene matches: 5. The CDR3 has 16 residues. CDR3 DNA sequence: TGTGCCAGCAGTGAGGTGACAGGGGTCGGGGCCAACGTCCTGACTTTC. Residues: CASSEVTGVGANVLTF.

The chain carries TRBV21-1 and TRBJ2-6; TRBD2 is the table's D call and was not checked against the DNA. TRBV21-1 is deemed a pseudogene. The CDR3 consists of 17 residues. The CDR3: CASGCGGRALGANVLTF. The CDR3, as DNA: TGTGCCAGCGGATGCGGTGGGAGAGCCCTTGGGGCCAACGTCCTGACTTTC.

The chain employs TRBV9 and TRBJ1-6, with 9 positions matching TRBD1. The trim removed 0 bases at V and 9 bases at J, leaving 4 bases unmatched. Germline values: CDR1 SGDLS, CDR2 YYNGEE. This CDR3 comprises 15 residues. The CDR3 loop is CASSVGGTGISPLHF. CDR3 coding DNA: TGTGCCAGCAGCGTAGGGGGGACAGGGATTTCACCCCTCCACTTT.

The CDR3 nucleotides are TGTGCCAGCACCCTGACTGAGGGGGTCGGGGGCTACACCTTC. As protein: CASTLTEGVGGYTF. This rearrangement joins TRBV28 to TRBJ1-2; maybe TRBD1 (6 bases). The CDR3 extends over 14 amino acids. Germline V gives CDR1 MDHEN, CDR2 SYDVKM. Trimming left V 7 bases short and J 8 bases short, with 20 bases between.

This clone appeared a single time. The V and J genes are TRBV27 and TRBJ2-7; D uncertain. Germline CDR1 MNHEY, CDR2 SMNVEV (reference sequence). There are 13 residues in the CDR3. Trimming took 5 bases from V and 3 from J, leaving 11 bases between them. CDR3 sequence reads: CASSPGSGYEQYF. The CDR3, as DNA: TGTGCCAGCAGTCCCGGTTCAGGCTACGAGCAGTACTTC.

The chain employs TRBV5-1 and TRBJ2-3, with 9 bases matching TRBD1. Germline V gives CDR1 SGHRS, CDR2 YFSETQ. This CDR3 contains 16 residues. The junction had 2 bases not matched to a gene; V was cut back by 0 bases and J by 0 bases. CDR3 protein: CASSLGGTGSTDTQYF. The CDR3 bases are TGCGCCAGCAGCTTGGGTGGGACAGGGAGCACAGATACGCAGTATTTT.

The chain employs TRBV6-5 and TRBJ1-5; no reliable D call. The CDR3 is 13 residues long. Trimming cost V 2 bases and J 5 bases, with 7 bases left between them. Per germline, CDR1 MNHEY and CDR2 SVGAGI. DNA for the CDR3: TGTGCCAGCAGTTACACACGATATCAGCCCCAGCATTTT. It translates to CASSYTRYQPQHF.

This clone was counted only a few times. This chain connects TRBV28 to TRBJ2-7; TRBD2 agrees at 14 bases. Germline assignment: CDR1 MDHEN and CDR2 SYDVKM. Losses at the gene ends were 5 bases for V and 2 bases for J; bases not matched to a gene: 8. The CDR3 extends over 17 amino acids. This chain's CDR3 is CASSLGGLAGDPYEQYF. CDR3 sequence (DNA): TGTGCCAGCAGTCTAGGGGGACTAGCGGGGGATCCCTACGAGCAGTACTTC. Using reference TRBV28 and TRBJ2-7 for the parts outside the CDR3, the full variable domain is DVKVTQSSRYLVKRTGEKVFLECVQDMDHENMFWYRQDPGLGLRLIYFSYDVKMKEKGDIPEGYSVSREKKERFSLILESASTNQTSMYLCASSLGGLAGDPYEQYFGPGTRLTVT.

The rearrangement uses TRBV11-1 and TRBJ1-1; D not resolved. Trimming took 0 bases from V and 0 from J, leaving 14 bases between them. Per germline, CDR1 SGHAT and CDR2 FQDESV (reference sequence). This CDR3 has 17 amino acids. The CDR3 DNA reads TGTGCCAGCAGCTTAGCTCGTTCCGGGAGTTTGAACACTGAAGCTTTCTTT. It specifies CASSLARSGSLNTEAFF.

The rearrangement links TRBV10-3 to TRBJ2-2; D is unclear. Germline V gives CDR1 ENHRY, CDR2 SYGVKD. V shed 11 bases and J shed 7 bases, with 14 bases lying between them. This CDR3 has 12 residues. The CDR3 coding sequence is TGTGCCTCCAGCGCGCTTGACGGGGAGCTGTTTTTT. The encoded protein is CASSALDGELFF.

The chain employs TRBV7-3 and TRBJ2-5, with 7 bases aligning to TRBD2. CDR1 SGHTA and CDR2 FQGTGA come from the germline V gene. The trim removed 1 base at V and 5 bases at J, leaving 4 bases unmatched. The CDR3 has 14 residues. Written as DNA, the CDR3 is TGTGCCAGCAGCTTAATCGGGGGGTCGGAGACCCAGTACTTC. Protein sequence: CASSLIGGSETQYF.

This clone came up a few times. This chain uses TRBV6-5 with TRBJ2-1, with 12 bases lining up with TRBD2. Trimming removed 2 bases from V and 7 bases from J; junction bases left unmatched: 3. CDR1 and CDR2 from the germline V gene are MNHEY and SVGAGI. The length of the CDR3 is 15 residues. The CDR3 is CASSYKGLAGNEQFF. In DNA, the CDR3 is TGTGCCAGCAGTTACAAAGGACTAGCGGGGAATGAGCAGTTCTTC.

This chain joins TRBV19 and TRBJ1-4, with no clear D. The germline V and J ends were trimmed by 9 bases and 0 bases, with 8 bases remaining between them. This CDR3 comprises 13 residues. Germline values: CDR1 LNHDA, CDR2 SQIVND (reference sequence). Here the CDR3 reads CASPDSTNEKLFF. The CDR3 bases are TGTGCCAGCCCCGACTCAACTAATGAAAAACTGTTTTTT.